This entry lists 3 T cell receptor beta chains sequenced from one sample in a study of CD8+CD57+ T cells in acquired aplastic anemia. For CDR3 and TCR beta VDJ profiling, genomic DNA was the template used. TCRdb processed the reads anew with MiXCR; each CDR3 protein has one entry. This sample has around 140,000 distinct CDR3 sequences, with 35% to 50% found just once. Sequenced material: sorted CD4+, CD8+, or CD8+CD57+ T cells (not recorded which) from PBMCs. These receptor sequences come from a human donor in good health, serving as a control.

The chain uses TRBV10-2 and TRBJ2-5, with unresolved D. Germline V CDR1 and CDR2: WSHSY, SAAADI. V was pared by 0 bases and J by 1 base, with 12 bases between. The CDR3 extends over 16 amino acids. The chain's CDR3 is CASSESSFSSQETQYF. DNA of the CDR3: TGCGCCAGCAGTGAGTCGTCATTTTCATCCCAAGAGACCCAGTACTTC.

The genes are TRBV7-8 and TRBJ2-2; D possibly corresponds to TRBD2 (6 bases). The CDR3 runs to 13 residues. Per germline, CDR1 SGHVS and CDR2 FQNEAQ. The ends were cut back, 8 bases at V and 4 bases at J, with 11 bases in the middle. CDR3 sequence: CASPGGSTGELFF. The CDR3 DNA sequence: TGTGCCAGCCCCGGGGGAAGCACCGGGGAGCTGTTTTTT.

Ten or more counts support this clonotype. This chain joins TRBV19 and TRBJ2-5, with TRBD1 matching 7 bases. Germline V gene sequence: CDR1 LNHDA, CDR2 SQIVND (reference sequence). The V and J ends lost 3 bases and 4 bases, in that order; junction bases with no gene match: 5. The length of the CDR3 is 14 residues. DNA for the CDR3: TGTGCCAGTAGTATGCGACAGGGTGGAGAGACCCAGTACTTC. This encodes CASSMRQGGETQYF.